This T cell receptor (beta chain) was recorded in a study of beta chain features in type 1 diabetes. Each of the CD4+ naive, central memory, regulatory and stem cell-like memory populations was sorted via CD45RO/CCR7/CD25/CD127/CD95/CD27. Purity (above 95%) was reached by all sorted populations. Deletions cut 0 bases from V and 2 bases from J, with 9 bases between. Germline V CDR1 and CDR2: ENHRY, SYGVKD. The CDR3 sequence is 15 residues long. Points on this clone: The target antigen is unknown.

Study-wide results and limits: Shortening that was moderate but significant affected the TCRB CDR3s of Type 1 diabetes patients in all four CD4+ subsets. Whether HLA type influences TCRB rearrangement remained unresolved here.

Reverse transcribing all isolated RNA meant expressed TCRB transcripts were sequenced. Profiled with immunoSEQ multiplex PCR; TCRdb holds only in-frame clones, not every one. This table has 390,000 or so clones, about 14% appearing once. The chain combines TRBV10-3 with TRBJ2-3; D may be TRBD2 (5 bases). The sequencing input was naive CD4+ T cells from blood. This sequence originates from a man under 40 in good health. This chain's CDR3 is CAISESIRDTDTQYF. In DNA, the CDR3 is TGTGCCATCAGTGAGTCCATACGGGACACAGATACGCAGTATTTT.